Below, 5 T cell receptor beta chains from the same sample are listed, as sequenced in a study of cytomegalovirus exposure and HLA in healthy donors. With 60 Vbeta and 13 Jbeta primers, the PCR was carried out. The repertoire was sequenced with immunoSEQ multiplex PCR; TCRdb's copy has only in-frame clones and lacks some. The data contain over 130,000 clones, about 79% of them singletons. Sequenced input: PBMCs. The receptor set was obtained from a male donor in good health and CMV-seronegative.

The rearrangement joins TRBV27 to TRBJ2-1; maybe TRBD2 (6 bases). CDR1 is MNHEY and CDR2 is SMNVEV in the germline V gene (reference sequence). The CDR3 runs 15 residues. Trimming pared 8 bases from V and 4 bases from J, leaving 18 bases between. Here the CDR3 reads CASRDTAAGYNEQFF. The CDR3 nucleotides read TGTGCCAGCCGAGACACTGCAGCGGGTTACAATGAGCAGTTCTTC.

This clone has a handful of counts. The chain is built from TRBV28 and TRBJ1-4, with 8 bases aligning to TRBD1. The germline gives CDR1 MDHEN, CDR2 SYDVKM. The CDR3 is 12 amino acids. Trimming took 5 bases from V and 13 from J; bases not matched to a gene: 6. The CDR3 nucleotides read TGTGCCAGCAGTCCCCCAGGGGGCGGACTGTTTTTT. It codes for CASSPPGGGLFF.

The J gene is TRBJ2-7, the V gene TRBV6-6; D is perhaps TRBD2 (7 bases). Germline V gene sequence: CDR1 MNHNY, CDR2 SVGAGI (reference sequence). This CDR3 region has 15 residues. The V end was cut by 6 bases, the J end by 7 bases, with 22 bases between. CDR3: CASRLTRGGAWEQYF. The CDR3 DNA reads TGTGCCAGCAGGCTCACTAGGGGGGGAGCGTGGGAGCAGTACTTC.

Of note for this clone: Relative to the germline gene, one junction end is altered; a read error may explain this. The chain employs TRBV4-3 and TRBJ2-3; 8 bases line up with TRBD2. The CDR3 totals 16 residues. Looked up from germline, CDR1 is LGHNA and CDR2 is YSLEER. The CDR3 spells CASSQVDGRAEDTQCF. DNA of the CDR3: TGCGCCAGCAGCCAAGTGGACGGGAGGGCGGAAGATACGCAGTGTTTT.

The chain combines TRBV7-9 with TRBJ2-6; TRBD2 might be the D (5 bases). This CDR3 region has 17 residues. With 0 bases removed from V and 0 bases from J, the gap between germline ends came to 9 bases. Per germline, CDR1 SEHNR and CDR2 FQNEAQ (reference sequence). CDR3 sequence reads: CASSLARAYSGANVLTF. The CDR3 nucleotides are TGTGCCAGCAGCTTAGCGCGGGCCTACTCTGGGGCCAACGTCCTGACTTTC.